This T cell receptor (beta chain) was recovered during a study of shared clonotypes between healthy human individuals. Each sorted subset replicate got 200 ng genomic DNA, tens of thousands of genomes. This table comes from immunoSEQ multiplex PCR, and its TCRdb copy is limited to in-frame clones, with some not included. Of millions of clones in the sample, roughly 95% were seen once. Healthy and HIV-negative, the adult donors had no recent acute infections or vaccinations. In germline, CDR1 is SGHAT, CDR2 FQNNGV. Trimming removed 5 bases at V and 3 bases at J, with 17 bases between. The CDR3 has 15 residues.

The sequence was obtained from a man between 18 and 35 years old in good health. The chain recombines TRBV11-2 with TRBJ2-7; D is undetermined. Sample: naive CD4+ T cells sorted from blood. The subset here: CD45RA+ positively selected. CDR3 bases: TGTGCCAGCAGCCCCGGGTCCGGATGGAGCTACGAGCAGTACTTC. The encoded protein is CASSPGSGWSYEQYF. The full variable domain, its missing parts supplied by reference TRBV11-2 and TRBJ2-7, is EAGVAQSPRYKIIEKRQSVAFWCNPISGHATLYWYQQILGQGPKLLIQFQNNGVVDDSQLPKDRFSAERLKGVDSTLKIQPAKLEDSAVYLCASSPGSGWSYEQYFGPGTRLTVT.